Listed here are 13 T cell receptor beta chains from one sample, sequenced in a study of T cell changes during pregnancy in multiple sclerosis (dated by TCRdb to about 2019). Library preparation employed the immunoSEQ multiplex PCR assay. Sourced from immuneACCESS, this table was stored by TCRdb with only in-frame sequences that have V and J called. A share of the clones is absent; for the studies checked, an unresolved V gene accounts for under half, and the remainder has no known explanation. In all, the sample holds some 69,000 clones, and 90% of those were seen once. The ten largest clonotypes hold roughly 2.1% of the sample. The material sequenced was peripheral blood, taken in the second trimester of pregnancy. Receptors were obtained from a female donor in good health, enrolled as a control in a pregnancy study.

The chain recombines TRBV7-9 with TRBJ2-7; D perhaps matches TRBD2 (6 bases). CDR3 size: 13 residues. Germline-derived CDR1 and CDR2 are SEHNR and FQNEAQ (reference sequence). Trimming left V 5 bases short and J 7 bases short, with 15 bases between. The CDR3 DNA reads TGTGCCAGCAGCCGGGACCCCGCGGGAGAGCAGTACTTC. It translates to CASSRDPAGEQYF.

The chain has TRBV18 and TRBJ2-3, with TRBD2 as a possible D gene (5 bases). V lost 0 bases and J 3 bases, leaving 7 bases between the germline ends. The CDR3 is 14 residues long. In germline, CDR1 is KGHSH, CDR2 LQKENI. The CDR3 loop is CASSPPRGTDTQYF. The DNA of the CDR3 is TGTGCCAGCTCACCACCCCGGGGAACAGATACGCAGTATTTT.

The chain is built from TRBV7-9 and TRBJ1-2, with TRBD1 matching over 8 bases. The CDR3 runs 12 residues. Per the germline V gene, CDR1 is SEHNR and CDR2 is FQNEAQ (reference sequence). The V gene end was trimmed by 6 bases and the J gene end by 8 bases; junction bases not matched to a gene: 5. The CDR3 here is CASREDREGYTF. In DNA, the CDR3 is TGTGCCAGCAGGGAGGACAGGGAAGGCTACACCTTC.

The chain has TRBV6-1 and TRBJ2-7; D possibly corresponds to TRBD1 (6 bases). Germline V gene lookup returns CDR1 MNHNS and CDR2 SASEGT. The ends were cut back, 6 bases at V and 10 bases at J, with 16 bases in the middle. The CDR3 sequence is 12 residues long. CDR3 nucleotide sequence: TGTGCCAGCAGGGATCCTACAGGGATCCAGTACTTC. Amino acid sequence: CASRDPTGIQYF.

The chain uses TRBV6-6 and TRBJ1-4, with 7 nucleotides matching TRBD1. Germline loops: CDR1 MNHNY, CDR2 SVGAGI (reference sequence). Trimming cost V 5 bases and J 8 bases; bases outside gene matches: 11. The CDR3 is 15 residues long. Here the CDR3 reads CASSHNTGVIEKLFF. CDR3 DNA: TGTGCCAGCAGTCACAATACAGGGGTAATAGAAAAACTGTTTTTT.

V and J are TRBV2 and TRBJ2-5; TRBD2 might be the D (6 bases). Germline assignment: CDR1 SNHLY and CDR2 FYNNEI. The germline V and J ends were trimmed by 8 bases and 5 bases, with 18 bases remaining between them. CDR3 size: 14 residues. CDR3 amino acids: CASETGLPYETQYF. The CDR3 nucleotides read TGTGCCAGCGAAACGGGACTCCCATACGAGACCCAGTACTTC.

This rearrangement joins TRBV10-2 to TRBJ2-1; D not resolved. Germline loops: CDR1 WSHSY, CDR2 SAAADI. V dropped 6 bases and J dropped 7 bases, with 19 bases sitting between them. CDR3 length: 15 amino acids. CDR3 in amino acids: CASSPVVAAPNEQFF. Here the CDR3 DNA reads TGCGCCAGCAGCCCCGTGGTAGCCGCTCCGAATGAGCAGTTCTTC.

DNA for the CDR3: TGTGCCAGCAAGACCGAACGCGGTAGCAATCAGCCCCAGCATTTT. It codes for CASKTERGSNQPQHF. V and J are TRBV27 and TRBJ1-5; D gene unclear. CDR1 is MNHEY and CDR2 is SMNVEV in the germline V gene (reference sequence). The CDR3 totals 15 residues. Trimming removed 7 bases at V and 0 bases at J, with 13 bases between.

The rearrangement joins TRBV6-1 to TRBJ1-1, with TRBD1 matching over 8 bases. Trimming at V came to 6 bases and at J to 3 bases, leaving 9 bases not matched to a gene. The CDR3 is 15 residues long. CDR1 is MNHNS and CDR2 is SASEGT in the germline V gene. CDR3 DNA sequence: TGTGCCAGCAGGCCGCAGGGGGCAGAATACACTGAAGCTTTCTTT. Translating gives CASRPQGAEYTEAFF.

This chain links TRBV4-1 with TRBJ2-3; 13 nucleotides agree with TRBD2. The CDR3 has 17 amino acids. Trimming at V came to 2 bases and at J to 0 bases, leaving 2 bases not matched to a gene. CDR1 is MGHRA and CDR2 is YSYEKL in the germline V gene. CDR3 protein: CASSQRTSGSSTDTQYF. The CDR3, as DNA: TGCGCCAGCAGCCAACGGACTAGCGGGAGTAGCACAGATACGCAGTATTTT.

The chain employs TRBV7-8 and TRBJ1-4; 12 bases line up with TRBD1. The V and J ends lost 5 bases and 8 bases, in that order; junction bases with no gene match: 9. CDR1 and CDR2 from the germline V gene are SGHVS and FQNEAQ. This CDR3 contains 16 residues. The CDR3 sequence: CASSDRDRGPREKLFF. The CDR3, as DNA: TGTGCCAGCAGCGACCGGGACAGGGGGCCTAGGGAAAAACTGTTTTTT.

The rearrangement links TRBV5-1 to TRBJ2-7, with D possibly matching TRBD2 (5 bases). The CDR3 is made up of 16 amino acids. Germline V gene data show CDR1 as SGHRS and CDR2 as YFSETQ. V was shortened by 1 base and J by 4 bases, with 18 bases between the two germline ends. CDR3 DNA: TGCGCCAGCAGCTTGCCGCAGGTTGCACTAGAATACGAGCAGTACTTC. Amino acids: CASSLPQVALEYEQYF. The whole variable domain, filled in from reference TRBV5-1 and TRBJ2-7, reads KAGVTQTPRYLIKTRGQQVTLSCSPISGHRSVSWYQQTPGQGLQFLFEYFSETQRNKGNFPGRFSGRQFSNSRSEMNVSTLELGDSALYLCASSLPQVALEYEQYFGPGTRLTVT.

The chain couples TRBV5-4 to TRBJ2-7, with 8 bases that match TRBD1. Germline V gene sequence: CDR1 SGHNT, CDR2 YYREEE (reference sequence). The junction had 9 bases not matched to a gene; V was cut back by 4 bases and J by 3 bases. This CDR3 region has 15 residues. The CDR3 DNA reads as TGTGCCAGCAGCGGAACCGGACAGGGAGTCTACGAGCAGTACTTC. It is translated as CASSGTGQGVYEQYF.